The rows below give T cell receptor beta chains drawn from one sample of a study of cytomegalovirus exposure and HLA in healthy donors. Repertoires were generated with immunoSEQ multiplex PCR, while TCRdb's copy carries only in-frame clones and drops some. Of roughly 140,000 clones listed, around 84% are singletons. Specimen: PBMCs. The receptors stem from a woman younger than 30 in good health and CMV-seronegative. Each CDR3 is given with its conserved first and last residue. Each record gives: J gene, D gene, V gene, clone size, CDR3 DNA, CDR3 protein. D genes are given only for firm matches. Size values are once, few and many counts, or a class for expanded clones, and some rows have none.

j_call: TRBJ1-6; d_call: -; v_call: TRBV30; clone_size: once; cdr3_nt: TGTGCCTGGAGTGATAAAAATTCACCCCTCCACTTT; cdr3_aa: CAWSDKNSPLHF
j_call: TRBJ1-3; d_call: -; v_call: TRBV28; clone_size: -; cdr3_nt: TGTGCCAGCAGTTTCCGGGGCTCTGGAAACACCATATATTTT; cdr3_aa: CASSFRGSGNTIYF
j_call: TRBJ2-1; d_call: TRBD1; v_call: TRBV13; clone_size: few; cdr3_nt: TGTGCCAGCAGCCTCCTCCTGACAGGGGGCGCATATGAGCAGTTCTTC; cdr3_aa: CASSLLLTGGAYEQFF
j_call: TRBJ2-7; d_call: -; v_call: TRBV7-2; clone_size: -; cdr3_nt: TGTGCCAGCACCGCTCTGGGGCGGGAAGGGCAGTACTTC; cdr3_aa: CASTALGREGQYF
j_call: TRBJ1-6; d_call: -; v_call: TRBV7-6; clone_size: -; cdr3_nt: TGTGCCAGCAGCGAAAACAAGAATTCACCCCTCCACTTT; cdr3_aa: CASSENKNSPLHF
j_call: TRBJ1-2; d_call: -; v_call: TRBV7-9; clone_size: -; cdr3_nt: TGTGCCAGCAGCCTCGGGGGGTGGGGCTACACCTTC; cdr3_aa: CASSLGGWGYTF
j_call: TRBJ1-2; d_call: -; v_call: TRBV7-6; clone_size: -; cdr3_nt: TGTGCCAGCAGCTTAGGGGCTGGTCCATATGGCTACACCTTC; cdr3_aa: CASSLGAGPYGYTF
j_call: TRBJ2-7; d_call: -; v_call: TRBV7-2; clone_size: -; cdr3_nt: TGTGCCAGCAGCTTAGCGCGGGTAGCCTACGAGCAGTACTTC; cdr3_aa: CASSLARVAYEQYF
j_call: TRBJ1-2; d_call: -; v_call: TRBV7-9; clone_size: -; cdr3_nt: TGTGCCAGCAGCCTCGGGACATCTAACTATGGCTACACCTTC; cdr3_aa: CASSLGTSNYGYTF
j_call: TRBJ1-2; d_call: -; v_call: TRBV19; clone_size: once; cdr3_nt: TGTGCCAGCTACGCGCTGGGGGCTGGCGGCTACACCTTC; cdr3_aa: CASYALGAGGYTF
j_call: TRBJ1-1; d_call: TRBD1; v_call: TRBV28; clone_size: -; cdr3_nt: TGTGCCAGCAGTCCTAGGACAGGGTACACTGAAGCTTTCTTT; cdr3_aa: CASSPRTGYTEAFF
j_call: TRBJ2-1; d_call: TRBD2; v_call: TRBV7-6; clone_size: -; cdr3_nt: TGTGCCAGCAGCTTAGATCGGGAGGCGGTGCATTGGGGCAATGAGCAGTTCTTC; cdr3_aa: CASSLDREAVHWGNEQFF
j_call: TRBJ2-1; d_call: -; v_call: TRBV27; clone_size: -; cdr3_nt: TGTGCCAGCAGATCCTACAGGGAGGGGGTTAACAATGAGCAGTTCTTC; cdr3_aa: CASRSYREGVNNEQFF
j_call: TRBJ1-6; d_call: TRBD1; v_call: TRBV28; clone_size: -; cdr3_nt: TGTGCCAGCAGTCAATGGTCGGGACAGGGGGCCTATAATTCACCCCTCCACTTT; cdr3_aa: CASSQWSGQGAYNSPLHF
j_call: TRBJ2-1; d_call: TRBD2; v_call: TRBV11-2; clone_size: -; cdr3_nt: TGTGCCAGCAGCTTAGTGGCGGGAGGGAGCTCCTACAATGAGCAGTTCTTC; cdr3_aa: CASSLVAGGSSYNEQFF
j_call: TRBJ2-3; d_call: TRBD2; v_call: TRBV7-3; clone_size: once; cdr3_nt: TGTGCCAGCAGCTTAAATGGCGGGGGGGTCGGAGATACGCAGTATTTT; cdr3_aa: CASSLNGGGVGDTQYF
j_call: TRBJ1-5; d_call: TRBD1; v_call: TRBV29-1; clone_size: few; cdr3_nt: TGCAGCGCTTGGACAGGGTTTGATCAGCCCCAGCATTTT; cdr3_aa: CSAWTGFDQPQHF
j_call: TRBJ2-7; d_call: TRBD1; v_call: TRBV10-3; clone_size: once; cdr3_nt: TGTGCCATCAGTCCGACAGGGGGCGAATGGGAGCAGTACTTC; cdr3_aa: CAISPTGGEWEQYF
j_call: TRBJ1-5; d_call: -; v_call: TRBV19; clone_size: once; cdr3_nt: TGTGCCAGTAGTATCAGGGACACCCATCAGCCCCAGCATTTT; cdr3_aa: CASSIRDTHQPQHF
j_call: TRBJ2-5; d_call: -; v_call: TRBV7-2; clone_size: -; cdr3_nt: TGTGCCAGCAGCAACAGGGCACAAGAGACCCAGTACTTC; cdr3_aa: CASSNRAQETQYF
j_call: TRBJ2-5; d_call: TRBD2; v_call: TRBV29-1; clone_size: few; cdr3_nt: TGCAGCGTTGTCCGGGGGGGGGAGACCCAGTACTTC; cdr3_aa: CSVVRGGETQYF
j_call: TRBJ1-1; d_call: -; v_call: TRBV5-1; clone_size: many; cdr3_nt: TGCGCCAGCAGCTTGGGTTCAGGGATGAACACTGAAGCTTTCTTT; cdr3_aa: CASSLGSGMNTEAFF
j_call: TRBJ2-2; d_call: -; v_call: TRBV4-1; clone_size: -; cdr3_nt: TGCGCCAGCAGCCAAGCTCCCCCTCTTCGGGAAAACACCGGGGAGCTGTTTTTT; cdr3_aa: CASSQAPPLRENTGELFF
j_call: TRBJ2-6; d_call: TRBD1; v_call: TRBV5-1; clone_size: -; cdr3_nt: TGCGCCAGCACACAGGGGGCAACTAGCTCTGGGGCCAACGTCCTGACTTTC; cdr3_aa: CASTQGATSSGANVLTF
j_call: TRBJ1-5; d_call: -; v_call: TRBV27; clone_size: -; cdr3_nt: TGTGCCAGCAGTTGGACTGATAATCAGCCCCAGCATTTT; cdr3_aa: CASSWTDNQPQHF
j_call: TRBJ1-2; d_call: -; v_call: TRBV6-1; clone_size: -; cdr3_nt: TGTGCCAGCAGTGAAGAGGGGAACTATGGCTACACCTTC; cdr3_aa: CASSEEGNYGYTF
j_call: TRBJ2-7; d_call: TRBD2; v_call: TRBV6-7; clone_size: -; cdr3_nt: TGTGCTAGCAGTCCCCAGCGGGGATCACCCTACGAGCAGTACTTC; cdr3_aa: CASSPQRGSPYEQYF
j_call: TRBJ2-7; d_call: TRBD1; v_call: TRBV18; clone_size: -; cdr3_nt: TGTGCCAGCTCACCAGGGTTTGGGACAGGATACGAGCAGTACTTC; cdr3_aa: CASSPGFGTGYEQYF
j_call: TRBJ1-3; d_call: -; v_call: TRBV5-1; clone_size: -; cdr3_nt: TGCGCCAGCAGCTTAAGACAGGCCTCTGGAAACACCATATATTTT; cdr3_aa: CASSLRQASGNTIYF
j_call: TRBJ2-1; d_call: -; v_call: TRBV1; clone_size: once; cdr3_nt: TGCACCAGCAGCCAACGGCCCGGTCTAGCGGGGGACGAGACTTTCCGTTATGAGCAGTTCTTC; cdr3_aa: CTSSQRPGLAGDETFRYEQFF
j_call: TRBJ2-1; d_call: TRBD2; v_call: TRBV4-2; clone_size: -; cdr3_nt: TGTGCCAGCAGCCCGGGACTAGCGGGAGTATCCTACAATGAGCAGTTCTTC; cdr3_aa: CASSPGLAGVSYNEQFF
j_call: TRBJ2-1; d_call: -; v_call: TRBV11-2; clone_size: -; cdr3_nt: TGTGCCAGCAGCTTAGCCGTCCGGGGCAGGGGGCAGTTCTTC; cdr3_aa: CASSLAVRGRGQFF
j_call: TRBJ2-3; d_call: -; v_call: TRBV2; clone_size: -; cdr3_nt: TGTGCCAGCAGTGATCGCGGGACAGATACGCAGTATTTT; cdr3_aa: CASSDRGTDTQYF
j_call: TRBJ1-5; d_call: TRBD1; v_call: TRBV18; clone_size: -; cdr3_nt: TGTGCCAGCTCACAGGGACAGGGAGACAATCAGCCCCAGCATTTT; cdr3_aa: CASSQGQGDNQPQHF
j_call: TRBJ2-5; d_call: TRBD1; v_call: TRBV28; clone_size: -; cdr3_nt: TGTGCCAGCAGTTTTCCGGGACAGGAGTACCAAGAGACCCAGTACTTC; cdr3_aa: CASSFPGQEYQETQYF
j_call: TRBJ2-7; d_call: TRBD1; v_call: TRBV9; clone_size: -; cdr3_nt: TGTGCCAGCAGCGTAGCTCCGGACAGGGGGGCCTACGAGCAGTACTTC; cdr3_aa: CASSVAPDRGAYEQYF
j_call: TRBJ1-2; d_call: TRBD1; v_call: TRBV6-1; clone_size: -; cdr3_nt: TGTGCCAGCAGGAGGACAGGGATGAGTGGCTACACCTTC; cdr3_aa: CASRRTGMSGYTF
j_call: TRBJ1-1; d_call: TRBD1; v_call: TRBV28; clone_size: -; cdr3_nt: TGTGCCAGCAGTCCACACAACCGGGACAGGGGCACTGAAGCTTTCTTT; cdr3_aa: CASSPHNRDRGTEAFF
j_call: TRBJ2-5; d_call: TRBD1; v_call: TRBV5-1; clone_size: -; cdr3_nt: TGCGCCAGCAGCTCCAGGACAGGGGGCAATGGGGAGACCCAGTACTTC; cdr3_aa: CASSSRTGGNGETQYF
j_call: TRBJ2-2; d_call: TRBD1; v_call: TRBV5-5; clone_size: -; cdr3_nt: TGTGCCAGCAGCTGGACAGGGTGGACCGGGGAGCTGTTTTTT; cdr3_aa: CASSWTGWTGELFF
j_call: TRBJ2-2; d_call: -; v_call: TRBV6-4; clone_size: -; cdr3_nt: TGTGCCAGCAGTGACTCGAGGGTATTCAAGAACACCGGGGAGCTGTTTTTT; cdr3_aa: CASSDSRVFKNTGELFF
j_call: TRBJ1-1; d_call: -; v_call: TRBV6-1; clone_size: few; cdr3_nt: TGTGCCAGCAGTGCATCCCGGGGGTTGGACACTGAAGCTTTCTTT; cdr3_aa: CASSASRGLDTEAFF
j_call: TRBJ1-5; d_call: TRBD1; v_call: TRBV7-2; clone_size: -; cdr3_nt: TGTGCCAGCAGCTACAGGGGCGGTCAGCCCCAGCATTTT; cdr3_aa: CASSYRGGQPQHF
j_call: TRBJ2-2; d_call: TRBD2; v_call: TRBV28; clone_size: -; cdr3_nt: TGTGCCAGCAGAGGGGCTTCTAGCGGGGATCACGGGGAGCTGTTTTTT; cdr3_aa: CASRGASSGDHGELFF
j_call: TRBJ1-2; d_call: -; v_call: TRBV10-2; clone_size: -; cdr3_nt: TGCGCCAGCAGTCCCTGGACTGCAAACTATGGCTACACCTTC; cdr3_aa: CASSPWTANYGYTF
j_call: TRBJ2-7; d_call: -; v_call: TRBV9; clone_size: -; cdr3_nt: TGTGCCAGCAGCGTAGATAGGACAGAGAGCTCCTACGAGCAGTACTTC; cdr3_aa: CASSVDRTESSYEQYF
j_call: TRBJ2-3; d_call: TRBD2; v_call: TRBV18; clone_size: -; cdr3_nt: TGTGCCAGCTCACCTACACTAGCGGGGCTCACAGATACGCAGTATTTT; cdr3_aa: CASSPTLAGLTDTQYF
j_call: TRBJ2-1; d_call: TRBD1; v_call: TRBV18; clone_size: -; cdr3_nt: TGTGCCAGCTCATTCCTCCGGGACAGGGTTAGAAATGAGCAGTTCTTC; cdr3_aa: CASSFLRDRVRNEQFF